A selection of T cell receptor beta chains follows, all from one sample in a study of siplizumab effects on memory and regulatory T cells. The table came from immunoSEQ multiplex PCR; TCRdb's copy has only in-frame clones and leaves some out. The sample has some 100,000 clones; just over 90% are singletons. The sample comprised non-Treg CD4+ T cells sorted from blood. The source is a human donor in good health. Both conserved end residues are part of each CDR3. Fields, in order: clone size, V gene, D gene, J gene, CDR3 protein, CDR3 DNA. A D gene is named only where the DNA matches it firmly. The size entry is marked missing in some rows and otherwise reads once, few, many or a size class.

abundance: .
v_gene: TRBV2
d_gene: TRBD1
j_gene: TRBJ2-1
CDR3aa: CASNQQGAGKNEQFF
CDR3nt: TGTGCCAGCAACCAACAGGGGGCGGGAAAGAATGAGCAGTTCTTC

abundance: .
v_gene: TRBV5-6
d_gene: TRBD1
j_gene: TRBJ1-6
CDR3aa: CASSVDRDSPLHF
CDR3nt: TGTGCCAGCAGCGTTGACAGGGATTCACCCCTCCACTTT

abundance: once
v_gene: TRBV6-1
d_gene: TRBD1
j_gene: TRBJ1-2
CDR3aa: CASSPLQGVYGYTF
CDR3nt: TGTGCCAGCAGTCCGCTTCAGGGGGTCTATGGCTACACCTTC

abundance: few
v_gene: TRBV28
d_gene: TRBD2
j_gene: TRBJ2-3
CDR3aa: CASSVTSGGHHTQYF
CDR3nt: TGTGCCAGCAGTGTAACTAGCGGGGGCCACCATACGCAGTATTTT

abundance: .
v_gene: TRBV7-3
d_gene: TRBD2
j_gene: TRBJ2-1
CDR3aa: CASSSSGGSFYNEQFF
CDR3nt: TGTGCCAGCAGCTCCAGCGGGGGGTCCTTCTACAATGAGCAGTTCTTC

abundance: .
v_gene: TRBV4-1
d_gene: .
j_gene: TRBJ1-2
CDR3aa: CASSQDRGTLYGYTF
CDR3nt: TGCGCCAGCAGCCAAGATAGGGGCACTCTCTATGGCTACACCTTC

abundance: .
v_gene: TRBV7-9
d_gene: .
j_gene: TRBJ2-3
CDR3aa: CASSYVDTQYF
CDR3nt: TGTGCCAGCAGCTACGTGGATACGCAGTATTTT

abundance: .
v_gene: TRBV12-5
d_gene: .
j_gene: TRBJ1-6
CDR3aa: CASGLVPGVQPFVNSPLHF
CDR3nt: TGTGCTAGTGGTTTGGTACCGGGGGTGCAGCCTTTTGTTAATTCACCCCTCCACTTT

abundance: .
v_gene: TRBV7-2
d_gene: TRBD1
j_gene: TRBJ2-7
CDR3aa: CASSRQGISYEQYF
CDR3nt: TGTGCCAGCAGTCGACAGGGGATCTCGTACGAGCAGTACTTC

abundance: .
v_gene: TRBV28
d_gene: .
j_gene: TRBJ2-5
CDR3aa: CASSPWPDRQYF
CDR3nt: TGTGCCAGCAGCCCCTGGCCGGATCGACAGTACTTC

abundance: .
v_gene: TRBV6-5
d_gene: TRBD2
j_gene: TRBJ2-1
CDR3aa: CASRPTSGVVNFF
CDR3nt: TGTGCCAGCAGACCGACTAGCGGGGTAGTGAATTTCTTC

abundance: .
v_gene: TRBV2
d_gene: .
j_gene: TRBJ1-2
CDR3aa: CASRAREGPYGYTF
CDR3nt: TGTGCCAGCAGAGCTAGAGAGGGCCCCTATGGCTACACCTTC

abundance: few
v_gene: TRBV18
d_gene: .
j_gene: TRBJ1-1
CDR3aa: CASSAQGNTEAFF
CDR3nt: TGTGCCAGCTCAGCACAGGGGAACACTGAAGCTTTCTTT

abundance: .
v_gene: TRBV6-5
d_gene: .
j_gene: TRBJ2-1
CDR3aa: CASSFRPSVNEQFF
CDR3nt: TGTGCCAGCAGTTTTCGCCCTAGCGTTAATGAGCAGTTCTTC

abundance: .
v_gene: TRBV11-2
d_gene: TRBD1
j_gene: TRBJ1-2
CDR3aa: CASSSLTGEVVRYTF
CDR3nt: TGTGCCAGCAGCTCGCTGACAGGGGAGGTTGTGAGATACACCTTC

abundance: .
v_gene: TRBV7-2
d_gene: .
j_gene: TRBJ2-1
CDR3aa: CASSFSRTEQFF
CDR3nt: TGTGCCAGCAGCTTTAGCCGTACTGAGCAGTTCTTC

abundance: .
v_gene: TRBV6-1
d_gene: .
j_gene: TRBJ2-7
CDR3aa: CASSEGQVAGAYEQYF
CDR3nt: TGTGCCAGCAGTGAAGGACAGGTGGCGGGGGCCTACGAGCAGTACTTC

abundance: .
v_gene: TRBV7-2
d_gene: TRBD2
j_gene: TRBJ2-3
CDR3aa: CASSLGSGLAGDNTQYF
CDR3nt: TGTGCCAGCAGCTTAGGTTCAGGACTAGCGGGGGACAATACGCAGTATTTT

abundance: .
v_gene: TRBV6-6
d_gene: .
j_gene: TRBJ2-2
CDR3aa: CASSAGNAGELFF
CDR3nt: TGTGCCAGCAGTGCCGGGAATGCCGGGGAGCTGTTTTTT

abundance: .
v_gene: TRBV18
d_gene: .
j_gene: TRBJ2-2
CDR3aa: CASSAGTPTGELFF
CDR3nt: TGTGCCAGCTCAGCCGGGACCCCCACCGGGGAGCTGTTTTTT

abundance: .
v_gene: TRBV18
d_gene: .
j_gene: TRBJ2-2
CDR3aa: CASSPQRRDTGELFF
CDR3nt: TGTGCCAGCTCACCCCAGAGGAGGGATACCGGGGAGCTGTTTTTT

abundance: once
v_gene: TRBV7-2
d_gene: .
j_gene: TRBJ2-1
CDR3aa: CASSLGLTNPDEQFF
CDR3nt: TGTGCCAGCAGCTTAGGACTGACCAACCCCGATGAGCAGTTCTTC

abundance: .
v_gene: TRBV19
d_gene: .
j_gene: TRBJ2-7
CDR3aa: CASSTAPGGSYEQYF
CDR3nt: TGTGCCAGTAGTACCGCTCCGGGCGGCTCCTACGAGCAGTACTTC

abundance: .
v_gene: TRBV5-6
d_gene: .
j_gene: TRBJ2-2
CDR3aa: CASSLDRNTGELFF
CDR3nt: TGTGCCAGCAGCTTAGACAGAAACACCGGGGAGCTGTTTTTT

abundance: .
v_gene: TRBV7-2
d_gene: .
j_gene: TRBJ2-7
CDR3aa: CASSLAGVPTYEQYF
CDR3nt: TGTGCCAGCAGCCTAGCAGGGGTCCCAACCTACGAGCAGTACTTC

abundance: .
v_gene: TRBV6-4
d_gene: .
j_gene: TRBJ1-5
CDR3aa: CASSENGLQPQHF
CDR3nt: TGTGCCAGCAGTGAAAATGGGCTGCAGCCCCAGCATTTT

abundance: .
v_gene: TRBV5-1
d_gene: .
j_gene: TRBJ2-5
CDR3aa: CASSLVQLRLQEETQYF
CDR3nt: TGCGCCAGCAGCTTGGTTCAGTTGCGTTTACAGGAAGAGACCCAGTACTTC

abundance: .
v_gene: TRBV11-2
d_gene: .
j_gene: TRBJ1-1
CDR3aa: CASSLGINTEAFF
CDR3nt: TGTGCCAGCAGCTTAGGAATAAACACTGAAGCTTTCTTT

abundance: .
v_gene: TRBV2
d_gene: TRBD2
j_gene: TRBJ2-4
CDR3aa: CASRPGTSGAAPAKNIQYF
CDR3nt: TGTGCCAGCAGACCCGGGACTAGCGGAGCGGCTCCAGCCAAAAACATTCAGTACTTC

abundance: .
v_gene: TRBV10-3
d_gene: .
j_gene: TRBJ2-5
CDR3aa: CAISVGETQYF
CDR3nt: TGTGCCATCAGTGTAGGCGAGACCCAGTACTTC

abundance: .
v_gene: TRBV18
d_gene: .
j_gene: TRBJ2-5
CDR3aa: CASSPRTEQETQYF
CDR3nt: TGTGCCAGCTCACCGCGGACAGAACAAGAGACCCAGTACTTC

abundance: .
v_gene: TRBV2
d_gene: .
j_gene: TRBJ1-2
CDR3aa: CASSGQLYGYTF
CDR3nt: TGTGCCAGCAGTGGACAGCTCTATGGCTACACCTTC

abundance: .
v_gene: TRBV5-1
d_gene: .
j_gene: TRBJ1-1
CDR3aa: CASSGSMNTEAFF
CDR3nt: TGCGCCAGCAGTGGGAGCATGAACACTGAAGCTTTCTTT

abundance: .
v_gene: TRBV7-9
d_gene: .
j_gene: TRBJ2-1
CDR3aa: CASSSGRGSYNEQFF
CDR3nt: TGTGCCAGCAGCTCCGGCCGGGGCTCCTACAATGAGCAGTTCTTC

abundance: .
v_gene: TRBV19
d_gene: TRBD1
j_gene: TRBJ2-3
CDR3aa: CASTDRGPADTQYF
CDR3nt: TGTGCCAGCACGGACAGGGGGCCGGCAGATACGCAGTATTTT

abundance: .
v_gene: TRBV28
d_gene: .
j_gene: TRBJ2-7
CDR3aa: CASRPGQWKSYEQYF
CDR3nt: TGTGCCAGCAGACCCGGACAGTGGAAATCCTACGAGCAGTACTTC

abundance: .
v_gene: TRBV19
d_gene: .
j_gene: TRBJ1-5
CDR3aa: CASSIWGQPQHF
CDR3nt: TGTGCCAGTAGTATATGGGGTCAGCCCCAGCATTTT

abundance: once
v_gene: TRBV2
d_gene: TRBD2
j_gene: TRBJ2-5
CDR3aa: CASRGSGGQETQYF
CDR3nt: TGTGCCAGCAGGGGCAGCGGGGGGCAAGAGACCCAGTACTTC

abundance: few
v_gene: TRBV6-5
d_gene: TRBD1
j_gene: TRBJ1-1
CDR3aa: CASSARDRPNTEAFF
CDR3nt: TGTGCCAGCAGTGCGAGGGACAGGCCGAACACTGAAGCTTTCTTT

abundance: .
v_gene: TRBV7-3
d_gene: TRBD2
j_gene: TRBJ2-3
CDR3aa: CASSSYSGGAKDTQYF
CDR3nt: TGTGCCAGCAGCTCCTACAGCGGGGGGGCGAAAGATACGCAGTATTTT

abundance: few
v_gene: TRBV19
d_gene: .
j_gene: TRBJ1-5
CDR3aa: CASMGSGQPQHF
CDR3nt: TGTGCCAGTATGGGGTCAGGTCAGCCCCAGCATTTT

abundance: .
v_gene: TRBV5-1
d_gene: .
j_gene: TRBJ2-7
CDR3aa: CASSTRGGVYEQYF
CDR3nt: TGCGCCAGCAGCACAAGGGGGGGTGTCTACGAGCAGTACTTC

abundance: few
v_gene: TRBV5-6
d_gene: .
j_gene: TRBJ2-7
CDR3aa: CASKPSGPYYEQYF
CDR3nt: TGTGCCAGCAAGCCCTCGGGGCCCTACTACGAGCAGTACTTC

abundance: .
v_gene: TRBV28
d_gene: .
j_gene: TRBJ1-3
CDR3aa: CASSETLSSGNTIYF
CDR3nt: TGTGCCAGCTCAGAGACCCTTAGCTCTGGAAACACCATATATTTT

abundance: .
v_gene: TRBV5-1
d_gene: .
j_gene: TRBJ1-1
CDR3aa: CASSLPATTEAFF
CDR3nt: TGCGCCAGCAGCTTGCCCGCCACCACTGAAGCTTTCTTT

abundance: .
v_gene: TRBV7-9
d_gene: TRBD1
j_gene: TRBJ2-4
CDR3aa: CATGTGNHIQYF
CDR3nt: TGTGCGACCGGGACAGGGAATCACATTCAGTACTTC

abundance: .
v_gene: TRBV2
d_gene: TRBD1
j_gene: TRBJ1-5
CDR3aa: CASSVGTVGYQPQHF
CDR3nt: TGTGCCAGCAGTGTAGGGACAGTGGGATATCAGCCCCAGCATTTT

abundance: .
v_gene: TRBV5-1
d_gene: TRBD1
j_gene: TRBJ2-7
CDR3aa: CASSFTGGPAYEQYF
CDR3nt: TGCGCCAGCAGCTTCACAGGGGGACCTGCCTACGAGCAGTACTTC

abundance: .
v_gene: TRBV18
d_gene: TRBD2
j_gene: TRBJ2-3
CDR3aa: CASSRLAGGTDTQYF
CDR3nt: TGTGCCAGCTCAAGACTAGCGGGGGGCACAGATACGCAGTATTTT

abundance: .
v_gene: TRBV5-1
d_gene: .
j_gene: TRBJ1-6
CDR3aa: CASSWGVRSSYNSPLHF
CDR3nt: TGCGCCAGCAGCTGGGGGGTAAGGAGCTCCTATAATTCACCCCTCCACTTT

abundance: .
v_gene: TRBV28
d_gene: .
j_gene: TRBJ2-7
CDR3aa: CASSSQEFSYEQYF
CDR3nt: TGTGCCAGCAGTTCTCAGGAGTTCTCCTACGAGCAGTACTTC

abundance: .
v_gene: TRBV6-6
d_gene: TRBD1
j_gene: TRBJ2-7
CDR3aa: CASSYRDRDEQYF
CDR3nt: TGTGCCAGCAGTTATCGGGACAGGGACGAGCAGTACTTC

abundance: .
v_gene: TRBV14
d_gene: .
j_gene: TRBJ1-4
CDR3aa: CASSQLAWQATNEKLFF
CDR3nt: TGTGCCAGCAGCCAACTGGCGTGGCAGGCAACTAATGAAAAACTGTTTTTT

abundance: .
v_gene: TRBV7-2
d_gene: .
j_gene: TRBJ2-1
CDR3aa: CASSLLGFNEQFF
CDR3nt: TGTGCCAGCAGCCTTCTCGGGTTCAATGAGCAGTTCTTC

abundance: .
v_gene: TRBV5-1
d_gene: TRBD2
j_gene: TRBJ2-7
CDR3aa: CASTPVGGSSDEQYF
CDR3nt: TGCGCCAGCACCCCGGTGGGGGGGTCGAGCGACGAGCAGTACTTC

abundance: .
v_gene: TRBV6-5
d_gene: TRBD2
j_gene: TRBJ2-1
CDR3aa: CASSNGGNNEQFF
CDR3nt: TGTGCCAGCAGTAACGGGGGGAACAATGAGCAGTTCTTC

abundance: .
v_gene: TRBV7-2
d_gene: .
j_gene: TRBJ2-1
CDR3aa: CASSSHSGLSSYNEQFF
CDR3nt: TGTGCCAGCAGCTCCCATTCCGGACTTAGCTCCTACAATGAGCAGTTCTTC

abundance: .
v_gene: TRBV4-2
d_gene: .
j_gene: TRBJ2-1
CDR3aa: CASSGPVDEQFF
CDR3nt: TGTGCCAGCAGCGGCCCGGTGGATGAGCAGTTCTTC